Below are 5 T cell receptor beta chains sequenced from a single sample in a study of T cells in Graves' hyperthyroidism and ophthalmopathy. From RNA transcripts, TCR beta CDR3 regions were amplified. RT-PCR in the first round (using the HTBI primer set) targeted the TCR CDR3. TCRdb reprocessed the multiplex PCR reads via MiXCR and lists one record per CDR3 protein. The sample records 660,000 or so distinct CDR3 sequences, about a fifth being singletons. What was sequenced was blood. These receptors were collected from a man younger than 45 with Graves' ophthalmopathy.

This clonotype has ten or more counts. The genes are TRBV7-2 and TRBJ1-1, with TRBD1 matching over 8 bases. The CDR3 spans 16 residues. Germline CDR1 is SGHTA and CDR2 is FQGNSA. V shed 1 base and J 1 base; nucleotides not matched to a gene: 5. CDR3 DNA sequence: TGTGCCAGCAGCTTAGTTTACGGGACAGGGAACACTGAAGCTTTCTTT. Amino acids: CASSLVYGTGNTEAFF.

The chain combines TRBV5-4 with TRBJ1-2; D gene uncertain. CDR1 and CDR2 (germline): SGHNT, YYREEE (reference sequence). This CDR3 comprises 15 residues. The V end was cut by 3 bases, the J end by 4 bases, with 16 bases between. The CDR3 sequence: CASSSGRAEFYGYTF. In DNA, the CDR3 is TGTGCCAGCAGCTCTGGGAGGGCAGAATTCTATGGCTACACCTTC.

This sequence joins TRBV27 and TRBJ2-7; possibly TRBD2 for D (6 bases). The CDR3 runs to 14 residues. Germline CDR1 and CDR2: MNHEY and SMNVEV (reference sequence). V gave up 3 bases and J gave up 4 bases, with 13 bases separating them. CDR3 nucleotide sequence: TGTGCCAGCAGTTTTACGGGAGCAAGTTACGAGCAGTACTTC. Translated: CASSFTGASYEQYF.

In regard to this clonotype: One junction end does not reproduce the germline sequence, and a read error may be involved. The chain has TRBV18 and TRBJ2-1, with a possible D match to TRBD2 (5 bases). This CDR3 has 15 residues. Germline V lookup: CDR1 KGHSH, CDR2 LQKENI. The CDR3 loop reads CASSPRESPYNEQFF. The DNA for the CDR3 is TGTGCCAGCTCTCCACGGGAATCCCCCTACAATGAGCAGTTCTTC.

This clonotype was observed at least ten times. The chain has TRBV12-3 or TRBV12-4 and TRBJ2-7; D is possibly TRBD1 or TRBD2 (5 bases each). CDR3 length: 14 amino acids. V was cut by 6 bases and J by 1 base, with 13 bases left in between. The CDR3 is CASSLGPGSYEQYF. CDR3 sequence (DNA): TGTGCCAGCAGCCTGGGACCGGGATCCTACGAGCAGTACTTC.